This is a list of T cell receptor beta chains from one sample in a study of blood T cell repertoires in COVID-19. Only in-frame clones appear in the TCRdb table, and some are missing; sequencing was by immunoSEQ multiplex PCR. The data show about 320,000 clones, about nine tenths seen once. The sequencing input was PBMCs or T cells enriched from blood (not recorded which). The origin of the receptors is a woman aged 18-29 years who had recovered from COVID-19. The CDR3 runs from the conserved cysteine through the conserved F or W.

TRBV28	TRBJ1-2	CASSLRDILWRYGYTF
TRBV2	TRBJ2-3	CASTYTDTQYF
TRBV13	TRBJ1-5	CASSLEFLIPGPNQPQHF
TRBV7-9	TRBJ2-7	CASSLGGGPYEQYF
TRBV6-5	TRBJ2-1	CASISGQTIYNEQFF
TRBV6-6	TRBJ2-1	CASSATGQGNNEQFF
TRBV10-3	TRBJ2-1	CAISGGSGGPGDEQFF
TRBV27	TRBJ1-1	CASSYTVNTEAFF
TRBV7-9	TRBJ2-1	CASSLGLHYNEQFF
TRBV9	TRBJ2-3	CASNLAGGPDTQYF
TRBV6-5	TRBJ1-2	CASSYSDISNYGYTF
TRBV5-4	TRBJ2-7	CASSLAGDLYEQYF
TRBV19	TRBJ1-4	CASSLAYEKLFF
TRBV3-1/TRBV3-2	TRBJ1-1	CASSLWGENTEAFF
TRBV28	TRBJ1-3	CASSLGGSGNTIYF
TRBV28	TRBJ1-4	CASSLMETDRNEKLFF
TRBV7-3	TRBJ1-2	CASSQTGGYGYTF
TRBV4-2	TRBJ2-3	CASSATGGPPDTQYF
TRBV18	TRBJ2-1	CASSWDRATQNEQFF
TRBV19	TRBJ1-4	CASTIRPGQGRRHEKLFF
TRBV11-3	TRBJ2-2	CASSQTQGVGGELFF
TRBV18	TRBJ2-1	CASSRDFSSYNEQFF
TRBV28	TRBJ2-1	CASNRGLADYNEQFF
TRBV4-3	TRBJ2-5	CASSRRTGQETQYF